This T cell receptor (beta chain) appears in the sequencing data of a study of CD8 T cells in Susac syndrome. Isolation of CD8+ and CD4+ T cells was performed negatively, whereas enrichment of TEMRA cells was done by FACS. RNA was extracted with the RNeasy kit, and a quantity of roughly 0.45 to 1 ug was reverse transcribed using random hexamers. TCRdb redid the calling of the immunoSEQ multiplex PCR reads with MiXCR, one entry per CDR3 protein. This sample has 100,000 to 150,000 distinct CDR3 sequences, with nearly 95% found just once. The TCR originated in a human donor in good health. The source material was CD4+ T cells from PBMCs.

CDR3 protein: CASSSPTVLNTDTQYF. CDR3 bases: TGTGCCAGCAGTTCACCGACAGTCTTGAACACAGATACGCAGTATTTT. The rearrangement links TRBV6-5 to TRBJ2-3; D possibly corresponds to TRBD1 (5 bases). This CDR3 region has 16 residues. V was cut by 4 bases and J by 2 bases, with 16 bases left in between. Germline V gives CDR1 MNHEY, CDR2 SVGAGI.